This TCR beta chain was recorded in a study of identical twins. Via MiXCR, TCRdb re-called the 5' RACE reads, giving one row per CDR3 protein. Of approximately 500,000 distinct CDR3 sequences in the sample, 20% to 25% were seen once. This clonotype showed up just a few times. Germline V lookup: CDR1 SGHTA, CDR2 FQGNSA. The CDR3 length is 14 residues. V shed 2 bases and J shed 8 bases, with 15 bases lying between them. A further study also used this sample, focusing on T cells expressing NK-cell markers. As reported in that work: Six or seven donors carried dominant NKG2C+ clonotypes that made up roughly 1.0-7.5% of their CD8+ T cells.

This clonotype originated in a woman aged 18-29 years in good health. The V and J genes are TRBV7-2 and TRBJ1-2; D is ambiguous. Sequenced: CD4+ T cells sorted from blood. In nucleotides, the CDR3 is TGTGCCAGCAGCTTACCTAGGGCCTACGGAGGCTACACCTTC. Encoded protein: CASSLPRAYGGYTF.